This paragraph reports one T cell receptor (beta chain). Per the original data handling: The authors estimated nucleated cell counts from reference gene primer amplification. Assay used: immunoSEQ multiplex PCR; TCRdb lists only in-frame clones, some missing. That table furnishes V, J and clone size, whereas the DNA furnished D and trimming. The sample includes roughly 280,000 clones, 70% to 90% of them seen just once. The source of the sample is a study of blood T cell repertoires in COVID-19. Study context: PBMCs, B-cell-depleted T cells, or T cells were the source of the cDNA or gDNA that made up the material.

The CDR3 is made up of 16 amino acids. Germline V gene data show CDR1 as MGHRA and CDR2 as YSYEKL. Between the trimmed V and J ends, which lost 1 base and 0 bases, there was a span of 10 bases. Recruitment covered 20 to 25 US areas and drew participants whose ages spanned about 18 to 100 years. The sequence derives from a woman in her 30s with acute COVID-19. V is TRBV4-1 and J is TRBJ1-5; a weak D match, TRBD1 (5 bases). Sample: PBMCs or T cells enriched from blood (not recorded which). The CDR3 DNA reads TGCGCCAGCAGCCAAGCCCAGGGCCTTAGCAATCAGCCCCAGCATTTT. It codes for CASSQAQGLSNQPQHF.